This TCR beta chain was identified during a study of blood T cell repertoires in COVID-19. The CDR3 extends over 13 amino acids. After removal of 5 bases from V and 10 bases from J, the junction contained 11 bases not matched to a gene. How the authors handled the data: Researchers report that nucleated cell counts were estimated from reference gene primer amplification. The protocol was immunoSEQ multiplex PCR, while the TCRdb copy is restricted to in-frame clones and leaves out a portion. V, J and clone size reflect that table, while D and trimming were determined from the DNA. Among nearly 350,000 clones listed, 75% to 90% were seen once.

Sequencing was done on a sample of peripheral blood. The receptor comes from a woman between 45 and 60 years old with COVID-19, enrolled during active disease. The rearrangement joins TRBV12-3 or TRBV12-4 to TRBJ2-7, with 7 bases lining up with TRBD2. CDR3 protein: CASSVNSGPTQYF. In nucleotides, the CDR3 is TGTGCCAGCAGTGTGAATAGCGGGCCCACCCAGTACTTC.